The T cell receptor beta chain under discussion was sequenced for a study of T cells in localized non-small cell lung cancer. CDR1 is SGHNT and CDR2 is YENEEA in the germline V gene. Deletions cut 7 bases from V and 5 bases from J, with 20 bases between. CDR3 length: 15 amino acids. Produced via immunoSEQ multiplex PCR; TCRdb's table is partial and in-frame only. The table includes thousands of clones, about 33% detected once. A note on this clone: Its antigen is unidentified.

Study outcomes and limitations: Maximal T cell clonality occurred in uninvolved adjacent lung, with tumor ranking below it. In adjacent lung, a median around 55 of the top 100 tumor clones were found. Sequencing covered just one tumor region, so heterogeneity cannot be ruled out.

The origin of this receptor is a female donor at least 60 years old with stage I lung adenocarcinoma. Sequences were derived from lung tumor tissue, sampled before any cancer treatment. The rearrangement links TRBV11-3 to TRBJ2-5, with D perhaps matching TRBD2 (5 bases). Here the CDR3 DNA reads TGTGCCAGCACCCAAGGCCCTAGCTCCGGTGAGACCCAGTACTTC. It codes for CASTQGPSSGETQYF.